The 2 T cell receptor beta chains reported below all come from one sample, sequenced in a study of control samples from healthy donors and cancer patients. The assay was immunoSEQ multiplex PCR, and TCRdb's table has in-frame clones only and misses some. In the table there are roughly 120,000 clones, 70% to 90% of which are singletons. The source material was blood. The source of these receptors is a man aged 40-50 years in good health.

The chain is built from TRBV18 and TRBJ2-7; D possibly corresponds to TRBD1 (5 bases). V was trimmed by 4 bases and J by 5 bases, leaving 15 bases between them. The CDR3 totals 14 residues. From germline, CDR1 is KGHSH and CDR2 LQKENI. CDR3 sequence (DNA): TGTGCCAGCTCACAATGGGCAGGGAAGAACGAGCAGTACTTC. Its protein product is CASSQWAGKNEQYF. The variable domain in full, completed from reference TRBV18 and TRBJ2-7, reads NAGVMQNPRHLVRRRGQEARLRCSPMKGHSHVYWYRQLPEEGLKFMVYLQKENIIDESGMPKERFSAEFPKEGPSILRIQQVVRGDSAAYFCASSQWAGKNEQYFGPGTRLTVT.

In its sample, this clone was seen a few times. The rearrangement joins TRBV10-3 to TRBJ2-1, with 9 bases that match TRBD1. This CDR3 spans 16 amino acids. V was pared by 0 bases and J by 9 bases, with 9 bases of the junction left unmatched. Germline V gene sequence: CDR1 ENHRY, CDR2 SYGVKD. The CDR3 spells CAISESVGTGGSEQFF. The CDR3 region has the DNA TGTGCCATCAGTGAGTCGGTTGGTACAGGGGGCAGTGAGCAGTTCTTC.